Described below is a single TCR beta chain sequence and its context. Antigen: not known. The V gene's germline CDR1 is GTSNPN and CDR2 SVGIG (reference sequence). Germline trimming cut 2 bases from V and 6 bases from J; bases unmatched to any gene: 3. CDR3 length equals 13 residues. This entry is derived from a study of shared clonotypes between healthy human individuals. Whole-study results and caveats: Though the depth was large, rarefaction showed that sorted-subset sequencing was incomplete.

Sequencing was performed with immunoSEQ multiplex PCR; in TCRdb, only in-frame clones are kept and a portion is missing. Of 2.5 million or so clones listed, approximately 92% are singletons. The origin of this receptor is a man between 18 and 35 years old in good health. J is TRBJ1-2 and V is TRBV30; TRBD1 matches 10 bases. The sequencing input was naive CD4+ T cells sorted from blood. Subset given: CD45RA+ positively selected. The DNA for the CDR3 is TGTGCCTGGAGTAGGACAGGGGGAAATGGCTACACCTTC. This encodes CAWSRTGGNGYTF. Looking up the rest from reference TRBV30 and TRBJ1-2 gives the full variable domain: SQTIHQWPATLVQPVGSPLSLECTVEGTSNPNLYWYRQAAGRGLQLLFYSVGIGQISSEVPQNLSASRPQDRQFILSSKKLLLSDSGFYLCAWSRTGGNGYTFGSGTRLTVV.